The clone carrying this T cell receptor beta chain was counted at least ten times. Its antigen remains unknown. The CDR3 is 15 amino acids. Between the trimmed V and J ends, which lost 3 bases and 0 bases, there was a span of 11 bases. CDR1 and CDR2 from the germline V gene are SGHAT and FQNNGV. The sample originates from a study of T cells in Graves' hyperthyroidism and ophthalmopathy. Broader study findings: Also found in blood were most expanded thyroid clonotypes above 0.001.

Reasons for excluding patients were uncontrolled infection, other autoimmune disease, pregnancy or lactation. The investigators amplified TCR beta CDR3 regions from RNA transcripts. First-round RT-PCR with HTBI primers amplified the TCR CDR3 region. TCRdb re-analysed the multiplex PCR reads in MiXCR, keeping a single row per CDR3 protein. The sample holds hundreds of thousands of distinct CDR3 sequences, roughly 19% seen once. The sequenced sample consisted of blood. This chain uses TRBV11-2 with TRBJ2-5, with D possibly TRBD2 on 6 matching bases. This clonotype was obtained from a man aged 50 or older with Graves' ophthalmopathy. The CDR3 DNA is TGTGCCAGCAGCTTGGGCGGCGGGAACCAAGAGACCCAGTACTTC. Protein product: CASSLGGGNQETQYF.